The present TCR beta chain was sequenced within a study of T cell responses to AZD1222 COVID-19 vaccine. Study findings and constraints: Without day 14 samples, only post-peak T cell repertoires were studied. Rises in breadth and depth of Spike-specific TCRs came after two AZD1222 doses. Distributed over spike, vaccine-associated CD4 TCRs predominated at 160-218 and 743-854.

CDR3 size: 14 residues. The V and J ends lost 6 bases and 4 bases, in that order; junction bases with no gene match: 7. Germline V gives CDR1 MDHEN, CDR2 SYDVKM. About this clone itself: Its antigen is not identified.

The data were produced by immunoSEQ multiplex PCR, yet TCRdb's version contains in-frame clones alone and is incomplete. The sample contains about 150,000 clones, about 85% of which appear only once. Sequencing used peripheral blood, obtained after recovery from COVID-19. V and J are TRBV28 and TRBJ2-5; the match to TRBD1 covers 8 bases. This TCR came from an adult who had recovered from COVID-19. CDR3 sequence reads: CASRPTGASETQYF. The CDR3 bases are TGTGCCAGCAGACCGACAGGGGCCTCAGAGACCCAGTACTTC.